The entry below describes one T cell receptor beta chain. Germline CDR1 reads SGHNT; CDR2 reads YYREEE (reference sequence). Trimming shortened V by 1 base and J by 2 bases, and 8 bases separated the two germline ends. This CDR3 spans 14 amino acids. The data originate from a study of cytomegalovirus exposure and HLA in healthy donors. The primer mix had 60 Vbeta and 13 Jbeta primers. Generated by immunoSEQ multiplex PCR, the TCRdb table keeps only in-frame clones and is missing some. The sample consists of 150,000 to 200,000 clones, 75% of them appearing once. This TCR was sampled from a woman aged 45-59 years in good health and CMV-seropositive. Sequencing input: PBMCs. The chain joins TRBV5-4 to TRBJ2-3, with D unclear. The CDR3 region is CASSLPQFTDTQYF. In nucleotides, the CDR3 is TGTGCCAGCAGCTTGCCCCAGTTCACAGATACGCAGTATTTT.